This TCR beta chain derives from a study of radiotherapy plus CTLA-4 blockade in lung cancer. As for the study in general: Disease control was present in 30% to 35% of patients, and objective responses in approximately 20%.

Study-level findings and limits: Together with interferon-beta, which increased in serum after radiation, early dynamic changes in blood T cell clones were reportedly the best predictors of response. TCR clones from tumors expanded in blood after radiotherapy plus ipilimumab.

It was focal radiation plus CTLA-4 blockade with ipilimumab that patients with chemo-refractory metastatic non-small-cell lung cancer received. Generated by immunoSEQ multiplex PCR, the TCRdb table keeps only in-frame clones and is missing some. The data hold 70,000 to 95,000 clones, with approximately 83% observed a single time. Comment on this clone: Its antigen is currently unknown.

Germline trimming cut 3 bases from V and 5 bases from J; bases unmatched to any gene: 5. The CDR3 length is 14 residues. Germline CDR1 and CDR2: MDHEN and SYDVKM. The specimen was peripheral blood, collected from a patient treated with radiotherapy plus ipilimumab. J is TRBJ1-2 and V is TRBV28; 8 bases map to TRBD1. The receptor comes from a human donor with non-small cell lung cancer that progressed on radiotherapy plus ipilimumab. CDR3 region: CASSFGQGGYGYTF. CDR3 nucleotide sequence: TGTGCCAGCAGTTTCGGACAGGGAGGGTATGGCTACACCTTC.